The 4 T cell receptor beta chains below all came from one sample that was sequenced in a study of human T cells and chemical hapten exposure. The time point was: patch test 2, 6 weeks after DPC sensitization. Treatment described: therapeutic diphenylcyclopropenone sensitization with weekly scalp DPC. TCRdb re-analysed the RACE reads in MiXCR, keeping a single row per CDR3 protein. The top ten clones hold over 12% of a sample with over 35,000 distinct CDR3 sequences, approximately 9% of them seen once. Sequences were derived from whole blood, sampled in connection with sensitization to the hapten diphenylcyclopropenone (DPC). The receptors derive from a woman between 40 and 55 years old with alopecia areata. Some clones in this sample may be carry-over from other donors' samples.

This clonotype was recorded a few times. The gene calls are TRBV30 and TRBJ2-3, with TRBD2 as a possible D gene (5 bases). With 7 bases removed from V and 2 bases from J, the gap between germline ends came to 10 bases. Germline CDR1 and CDR2: GTSNPN and SVGIG (reference sequence). The CDR3 totals 12 residues. This CDR3 reads CALEDSTDTQYF. In nucleotides, the CDR3 is TGTGCCTTAGAGGACTCCACAGATACGCAGTATTTT.

At least ten counts were recorded for this clonotype. The chain employs TRBV5-1 and TRBJ2-4; perhaps TRBD2 as D (5 bases). CDR3 size: 16 residues. V was shortened by 0 bases and J by 1 base, with 11 bases between the two germline ends. The germline V gene has CDR1 SGHRS and CDR2 YFSETQ. The DNA for the CDR3 is TGCGCCAGCAGCTTGGACGGAGGACCCGCCAAAAACATTCAGTACTTC. It codes for CASSLDGGPAKNIQYF.

The rearrangement links TRBV6-1 to TRBJ2-4; TRBD2 agrees at 7 bases. Germline V gene data show CDR1 as MNHNS and CDR2 as SASEGT. Unmatched junction bases numbered 5, after V lost 3 bases and J lost 6 bases. The CDR3 runs to 14 residues. CDR3 sequence reads: CASSDGTTVNIQYF. CDR3 sequence (DNA): TGTGCCAGCAGTGACGGGACTACGGTAAACATTCAGTACTTC.

This clonotype was counted ten times or more. This chain connects TRBV7-6 to TRBJ2-7; 12 bases line up with TRBD2. Trimming removed 4 bases from V and 4 bases from J; junction bases left unmatched: 14. CDR1 is SGHVS, CDR2 FNYEAQ, per germline. The CDR3 spans 18 residues. CDR3 nucleotide sequence: TGTGCCAGCAGCTCAGGACTAGCGGGGATTTCAACCCTATACGAGCAGTACTTC. Protein product: CASSSGLAGISTLYEQYF.